This T cell receptor beta chain was recovered during a study of spatial heterogeneity in lung cancer. V was pared by 5 bases and J by 11 bases, with 21 bases between. Germline V gene sequence: CDR1 KGHDR, CDR2 SFDVKD. The length of the CDR3 is 15 residues. Time point described: sample taken at primary tumor resection. This clonotype was observed a handful of times. Each CDR3 protein gets one entry after TCRdb re-called the 5' RACE reads with MiXCR. The sample holds more than 60,000 distinct CDR3 sequences, roughly 8% seen once. The clonotype was recovered from a male donor with early-stage non-small cell lung cancer. The sequencing here drew on PBMCs, taken at surgery. The chain carries TRBV24-1 and TRBJ1-5; no clear D. The CDR3 loop is CATSGSDGVGSSQHF. Here the CDR3 DNA reads TGTGCCACCAGTGGTTCCGATGGCGTCGGTTCGTCCCAGCATTTT.